This TCR beta chain is drawn from a study of cytomegalovirus exposure and HLA in healthy donors. The PCR used 60 Vbeta and 13 Jbeta primers. The data were produced by immunoSEQ multiplex PCR, yet TCRdb's version contains in-frame clones alone and is incomplete. The sample holds around 110,000 clones; approximately 82% are singletons and the top ten take around a fifth. The germline CDR1 and CDR2 sequences are SEHNR and FQNEAQ (reference sequence). Trimming cost V 3 bases and J 6 bases, with 18 bases left between them. The CDR3 loop spans 16 amino acids. The chain links TRBV7-9 to TRBJ2-1; D perhaps matches TRBD2 (6 bases). The origin of this receptor is a man aged 30 to 45 in good health and CMV-seropositive. Sequenced material: PBMCs. The CDR3 is CASSFPGLRRSNEQFF. The DNA of the CDR3 is TGTGCCAGCAGCTTCCCGGGACTCAGACGTAGCAATGAGCAGTTCTTC.